This T cell receptor (beta chain) was documented in a study of blood T cell repertoires in COVID-19. Study as a whole: COVID-19 samples from acute and convalescent phases originated in the United States, Italy and Spain. PBMCs, B-cell-depleted T cells, or T cells provided the cDNA or gDNA that made up the material.

Original data processing: Researchers report that nucleated cell counts were estimated from reference gene primer amplification. Libraries were prepared by immunoSEQ multiplex PCR; TCRdb keeps only in-frame clonotypes and omits some of them. V and J calls and clone size come straight from that table; D and trimming were deduced from the DNA. The profile shows about 380,000 clones, 85% of them singletons. V lost 3 bases and J lost 5, with 8 bases in between. This CDR3 comprises 13 residues. Germline V gives CDR1 LNHDA, CDR2 SQIVND (reference sequence). The gene calls are TRBV19 and TRBJ2-1, with a weak D call TRBD1 (5 bases). The specimen sequenced was peripheral blood. This clonotype was obtained from a woman aged 18-29 years with acute or convalescent COVID-19. CDR3 nucleotide sequence: TGTGCCAGTAGTATGGGGCAGAACAATGAGCAGTTCTTC. Protein sequence: CASSMGQNNEQFF.